This T cell receptor (beta chain) was sequenced in a study of cytomegalovirus exposure and HLA in healthy donors. Findings and caveats of the study: Most of the CMV-associated TCR beta chains (in a later analysis) appeared to be HLA-restricted. Overall, approximately 150 TCR beta chains were annotated as cytomegalovirus-associated. A later examination showed that TCR association rates differed by HLA locus, with DRB1 most and HLA-C fewest.

Trimming stripped 1 base from V and 3 bases from J, with 23 bases between. From germline, CDR1 is SGHRS and CDR2 YFSETQ. The CDR3 contains 18 residues. Healthy individuals who donated bone marrow served as the donors. The PCR ran on 60 Vbeta and 13 Jbeta primers. Assay: immunoSEQ multiplex PCR; the TCRdb copy retains only in-frame clones and omits some. The sample yields roughly 140,000 clones, more than 65% seen once. About this clone itself: Its antigen is unidentified.

V is TRBV5-1 and J is TRBJ2-7; TRBD1 is a possible D gene (6 bases). This sequence originates from a young man in good health and CMV-seropositive. The sequencing input was PBMCs. For the CDR3, the DNA is TGCGCCAGCAGCTTGTGGCCACACAGGGTAGAAGGAAGCTACGAGCAGTACTTC. Translating it yields CASSLWPHRVEGSYEQYF.